This T cell receptor beta chain was sequenced in a study of OX40 agonist ivuxolimab in advanced cancers. Sequencing was performed with immunoSEQ multiplex PCR; in TCRdb, only in-frame clones are kept and a portion is missing. The table has about 81,000 clones, around nine tenths seen once. V lost 0 bases, J lost 9 bases, and 10 bases lay in between. Per germline, CDR1 SGHNT and CDR2 YYREEE (reference sequence). CDR3 length: 13 residues. The genes are TRBV5-4 and TRBJ2-1; D is undetermined. This specimen consisted of CD4+ or CD8+ T cells sorted from blood, obtained in a trial of the OX40 agonist ivuxolimab. The TCR originated in an adult with an advanced solid tumor such as melanoma, head and neck, liver or kidney cancer. As DNA, the CDR3 is TGTGCCAGCAGCTTGGGTTCGGCAGGTGAGCAGTTCTTC. It specifies CASSLGSAGEQFF.